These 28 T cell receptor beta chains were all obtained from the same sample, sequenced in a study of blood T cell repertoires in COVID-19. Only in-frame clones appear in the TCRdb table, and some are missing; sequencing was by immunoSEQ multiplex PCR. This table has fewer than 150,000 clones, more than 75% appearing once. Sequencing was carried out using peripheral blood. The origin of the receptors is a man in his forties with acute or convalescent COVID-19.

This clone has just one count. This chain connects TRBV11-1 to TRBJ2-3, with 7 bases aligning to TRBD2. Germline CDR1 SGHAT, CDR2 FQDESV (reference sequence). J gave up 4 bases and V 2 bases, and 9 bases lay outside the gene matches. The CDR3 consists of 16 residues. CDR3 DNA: TGTGCCAGCAGCTTAAACCCTAGCGGCTTGTCAGATACGCAGTATTTT. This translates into CASSLNPSGLSDTQYF.

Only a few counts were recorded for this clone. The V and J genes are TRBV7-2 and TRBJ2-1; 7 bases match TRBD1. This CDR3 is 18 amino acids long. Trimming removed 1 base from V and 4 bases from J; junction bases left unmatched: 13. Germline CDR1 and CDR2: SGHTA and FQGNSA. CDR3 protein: CASSLVVGQKDRYNEQFF. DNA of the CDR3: TGTGCCAGCAGCTTAGTAGTGGGACAGAAGGACCGATACAATGAGCAGTTCTTC.

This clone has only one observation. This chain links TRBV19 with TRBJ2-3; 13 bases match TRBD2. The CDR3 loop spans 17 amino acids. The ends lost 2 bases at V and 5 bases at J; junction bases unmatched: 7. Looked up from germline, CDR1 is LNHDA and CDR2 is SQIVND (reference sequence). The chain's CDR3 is CASSITSGGAYGDTQYF. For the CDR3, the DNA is TGTGCCAGTAGTATAACTAGCGGGGGGGCCTATGGAGATACGCAGTATTTT.

The CDR3 DNA reads TGCGCCAGCAGCTTGGTATTTGGCGGATCCCAAGAGACCCAGTACTTC. This encodes CASSLVFGGSQETQYF. The chain employs TRBV5-1 and TRBJ2-5; D uncertain. This CDR3 is built from 16 residues. Trimming took off 0 bases at V and 1 base at J, with 13 bases between the two ends. Germline CDR1 and CDR2: SGHRS and YFSETQ.

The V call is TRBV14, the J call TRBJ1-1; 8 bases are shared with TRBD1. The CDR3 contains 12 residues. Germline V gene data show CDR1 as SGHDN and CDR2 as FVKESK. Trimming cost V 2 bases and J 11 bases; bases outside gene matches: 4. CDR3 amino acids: CASSQLDRVAFF. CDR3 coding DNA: TGTGCCAGCAGCCAATTGGACAGGGTTGCTTTCTTT. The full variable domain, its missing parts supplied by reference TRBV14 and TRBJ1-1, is EAGVTQFPSHSVIEKGQTVTLRCDPISGHDNLYWYRRVMGKEIKFLLHFVKESKQDESGMPNNRFLAERTGGTYSTLKVQPAELEDSGVYFCASSQLDRVAFFGQGTRLTVV.

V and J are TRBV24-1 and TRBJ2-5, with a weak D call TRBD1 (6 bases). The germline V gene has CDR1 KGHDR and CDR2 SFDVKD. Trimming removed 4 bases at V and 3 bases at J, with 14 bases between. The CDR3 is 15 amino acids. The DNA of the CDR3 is TGTGCCACCAGTGACCCCGGGCAGGGGAAAGAGACCCAGTACTTC. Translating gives CATSDPGQGKETQYF.

The CDR3 reads CASSLQGSNEKLFF. Written as DNA, the CDR3 is TGCGCCAGCAGCTTACAGGGTTCTAATGAAAAACTGTTTTTT. This chain links TRBV5-1 with TRBJ1-4; the D gene is possibly TRBD1 (6 bases). The germline V and J ends were trimmed by 2 bases and 3 bases, with 8 bases remaining between them. CDR3 size: 14 residues. Germline-derived CDR1 and CDR2 are SGHRS and YFSETQ.

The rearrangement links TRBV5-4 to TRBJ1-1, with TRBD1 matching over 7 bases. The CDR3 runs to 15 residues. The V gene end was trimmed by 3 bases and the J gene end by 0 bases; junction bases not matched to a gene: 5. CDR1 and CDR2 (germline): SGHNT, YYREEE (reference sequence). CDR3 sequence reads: CASSWRDRMNTEAFF. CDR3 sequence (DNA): TGTGCCAGCAGCTGGAGGGACAGAATGAACACTGAAGCTTTCTTT.

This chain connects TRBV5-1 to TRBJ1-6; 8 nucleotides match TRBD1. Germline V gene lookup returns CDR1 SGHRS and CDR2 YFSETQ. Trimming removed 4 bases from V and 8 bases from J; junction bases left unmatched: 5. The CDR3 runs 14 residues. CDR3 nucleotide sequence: TGCGCCAGCAGCGAGGCGACAGGGGATTCACCCCTCCACTTT. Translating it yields CASSEATGDSPLHF. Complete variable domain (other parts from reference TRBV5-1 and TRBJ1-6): KAGVTQTPRYLIKTRGQQVTLSCSPISGHRSVSWYQQTPGQGLQFLFEYFSETQRNKGNFPGRFSGRQFSNSRSEMNVSTLELGDSALYLCASSEATGDSPLHFGNGTRLTVT.

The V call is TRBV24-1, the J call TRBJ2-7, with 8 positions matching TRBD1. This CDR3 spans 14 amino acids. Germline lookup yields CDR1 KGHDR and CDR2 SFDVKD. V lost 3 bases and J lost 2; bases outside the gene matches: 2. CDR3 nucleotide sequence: TGTGCCACCAGTGATAAGACAGGGGCCTACGAGCAGTACTTC. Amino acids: CATSDKTGAYEQYF.

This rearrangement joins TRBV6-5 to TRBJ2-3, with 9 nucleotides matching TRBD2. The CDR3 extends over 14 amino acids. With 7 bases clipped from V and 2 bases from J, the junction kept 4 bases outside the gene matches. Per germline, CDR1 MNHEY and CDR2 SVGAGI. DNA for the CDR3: TGTGCCAGCATAGAGCGGGGGGTCACAGATACGCAGTATTTT. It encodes CASIERGVTDTQYF.

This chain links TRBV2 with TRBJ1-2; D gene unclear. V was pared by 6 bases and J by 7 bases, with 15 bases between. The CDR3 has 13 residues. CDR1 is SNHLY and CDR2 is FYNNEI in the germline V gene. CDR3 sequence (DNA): TGTGCCAGCAGGAATACAGTTGCGCCTGGCTACACCTTC. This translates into CASRNTVAPGYTF.

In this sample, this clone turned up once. The CDR3 nucleotides are TGTGCCAGCAGCGCGGGACAGGGCTATGGCTACACCTTC. The encoded protein is CASSAGQGYGYTF. The chain links TRBV7-2 to TRBJ1-2; 9 bases match TRBD1. Germline V gene sequence: CDR1 SGHTA, CDR2 FQGNSA. The CDR3 is 13 residues long. Unmatched junction bases numbered 2, after V lost 5 bases and J lost 4 bases.

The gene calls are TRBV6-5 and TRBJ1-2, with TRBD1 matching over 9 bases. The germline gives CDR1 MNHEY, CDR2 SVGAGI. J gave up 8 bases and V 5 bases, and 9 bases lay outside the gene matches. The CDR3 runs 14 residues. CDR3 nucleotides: TGTGCCAGCAGTCGGCAACAGGGGGCGACGGGCTACACCTTC. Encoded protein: CASSRQQGATGYTF.

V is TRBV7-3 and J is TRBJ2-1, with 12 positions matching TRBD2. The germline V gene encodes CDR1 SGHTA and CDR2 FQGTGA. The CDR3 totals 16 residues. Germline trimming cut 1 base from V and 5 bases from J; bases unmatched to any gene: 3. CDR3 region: CASSLNLAGGNNEQFF. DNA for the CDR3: TGTGCCAGCAGCTTAAATCTAGCGGGGGGGAACAATGAGCAGTTCTTC.

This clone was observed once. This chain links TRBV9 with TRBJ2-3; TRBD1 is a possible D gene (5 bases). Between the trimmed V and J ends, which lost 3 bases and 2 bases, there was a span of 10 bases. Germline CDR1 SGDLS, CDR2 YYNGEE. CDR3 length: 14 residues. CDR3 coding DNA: TGTGCCAGCAGCGGAACAGGATCCACAGATACGCAGTATTTT. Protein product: CASSGTGSTDTQYF. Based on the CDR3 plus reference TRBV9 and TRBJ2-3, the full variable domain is DSGVTQTPKHLITATGQRVTLRCSPRSGDLSVYWYQQSLDQGLQFLIQYYNGEERAKGNILERFSAQQFPDLHSELNLSSLELGDSALYFCASSGTGSTDTQYFGPGTRLTVL.

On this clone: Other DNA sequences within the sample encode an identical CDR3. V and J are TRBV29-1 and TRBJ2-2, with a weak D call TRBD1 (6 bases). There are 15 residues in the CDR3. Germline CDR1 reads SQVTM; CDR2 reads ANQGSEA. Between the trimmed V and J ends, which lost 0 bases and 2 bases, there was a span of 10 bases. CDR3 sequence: CSVEDPDRNTGELFF. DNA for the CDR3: TGCAGCGTTGAAGACCCGGACAGAAACACCGGGGAGCTGTTTTTT.

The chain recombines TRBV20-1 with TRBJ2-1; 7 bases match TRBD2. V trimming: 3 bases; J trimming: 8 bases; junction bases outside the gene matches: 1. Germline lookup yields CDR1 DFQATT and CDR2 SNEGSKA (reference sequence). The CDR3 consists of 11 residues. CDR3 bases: TGCAGTGCTAGCCGGGGGGATGAGCAGTTCTTC. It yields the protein CSASRGDEQFF.

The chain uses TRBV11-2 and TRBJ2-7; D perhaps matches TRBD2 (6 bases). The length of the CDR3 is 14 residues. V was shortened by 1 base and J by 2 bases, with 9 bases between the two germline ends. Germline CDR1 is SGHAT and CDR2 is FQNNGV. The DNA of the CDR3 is TGTGCCAGCAGCTTAGTTTCGGGGGCCTACGAGCAGTACTTC. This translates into CASSLVSGAYEQYF.

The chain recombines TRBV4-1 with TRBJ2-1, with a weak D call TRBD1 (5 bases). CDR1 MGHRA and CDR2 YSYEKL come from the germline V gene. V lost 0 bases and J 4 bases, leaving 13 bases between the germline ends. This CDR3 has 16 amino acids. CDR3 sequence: CASSQEQRQTYNEQFF. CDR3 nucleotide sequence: TGCGCCAGCAGCCAAGAACAACGACAGACTTACAATGAGCAGTTCTTC.

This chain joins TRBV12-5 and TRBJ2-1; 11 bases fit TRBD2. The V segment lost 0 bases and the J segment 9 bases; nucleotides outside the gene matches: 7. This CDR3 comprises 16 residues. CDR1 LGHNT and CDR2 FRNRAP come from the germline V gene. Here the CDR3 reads CASGLVISGGASEQFF. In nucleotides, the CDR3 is TGTGCTAGTGGTTTGGTAATTAGCGGGGGGGCGAGTGAGCAGTTCTTC.

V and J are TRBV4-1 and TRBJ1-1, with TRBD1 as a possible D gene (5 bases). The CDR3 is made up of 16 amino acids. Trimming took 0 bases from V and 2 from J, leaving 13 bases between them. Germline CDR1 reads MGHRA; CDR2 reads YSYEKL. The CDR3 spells CASSQERRQKNTEAFF. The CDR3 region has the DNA TGCGCCAGCAGCCAAGAAAGGAGACAGAAAAACACTGAAGCTTTCTTT.

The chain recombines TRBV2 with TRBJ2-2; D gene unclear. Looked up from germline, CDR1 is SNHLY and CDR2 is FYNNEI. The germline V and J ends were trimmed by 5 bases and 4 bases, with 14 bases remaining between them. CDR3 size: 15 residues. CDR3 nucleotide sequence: TGTGCCAGCAGTAACAAACATCGAACCACCGGGGAGCTGTTTTTT. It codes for CASSNKHRTTGELFF.

The CDR3 nucleotides are TGTGCCAGCAGCTTGCGTTGGGACAGGGTTGCACTCGAGCAGTACTTC. It yields the protein CASSLRWDRVALEQYF. The chain carries TRBV5-6 and TRBJ2-7, with TRBD1 identical over 9 bases. Per the germline V gene, CDR1 is SGHDT and CDR2 is YYEEEE. Trimming removed 1 base from V and 6 bases from J; junction bases left unmatched: 11. The CDR3 is made up of 16 amino acids.

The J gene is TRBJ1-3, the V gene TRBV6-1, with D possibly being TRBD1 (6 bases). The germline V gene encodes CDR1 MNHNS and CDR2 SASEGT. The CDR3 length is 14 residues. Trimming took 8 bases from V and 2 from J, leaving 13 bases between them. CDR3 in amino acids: CASFSRGTGNTIYF. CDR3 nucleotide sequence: TGTGCCAGCTTTAGCAGGGGAACTGGAAACACCATATATTTT.

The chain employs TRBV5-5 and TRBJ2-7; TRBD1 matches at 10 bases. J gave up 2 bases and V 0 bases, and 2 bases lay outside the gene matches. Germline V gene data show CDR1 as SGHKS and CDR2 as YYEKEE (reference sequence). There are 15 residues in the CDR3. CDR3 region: CASSLEGTGAYEQYF. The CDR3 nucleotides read TGTGCCAGCAGCTTGGAAGGGACAGGGGCCTACGAGCAGTACTTC. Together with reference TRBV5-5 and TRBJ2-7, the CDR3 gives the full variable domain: DAGVTQSPTHLIKTRGQQVTLRCSPISGHKSVSWYQQVLGQGPQFIFQYYEKEERGRGNFPDRFSARQFPNYSSELNVNALLLGDSALYLCASSLEGTGAYEQYFGPGTRLTVT.

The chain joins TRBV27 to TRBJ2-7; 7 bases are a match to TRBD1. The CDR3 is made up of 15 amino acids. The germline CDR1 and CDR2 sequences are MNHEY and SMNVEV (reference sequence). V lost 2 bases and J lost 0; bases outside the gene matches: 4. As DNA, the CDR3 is TGTGCCAGCAGTTTAGAGGCAGGGGGCTCCTACGAGCAGTACTTC. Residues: CASSLEAGGSYEQYF.

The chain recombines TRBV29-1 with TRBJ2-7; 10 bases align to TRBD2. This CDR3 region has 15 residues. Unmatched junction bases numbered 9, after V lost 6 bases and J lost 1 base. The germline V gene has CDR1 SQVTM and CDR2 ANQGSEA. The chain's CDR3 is CSVQRGGTVSYEQYF. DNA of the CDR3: TGCAGCGTACAGCGGGGGGGGACGGTATCCTACGAGCAGTACTTC.